This TCR beta chain was profiled in a study of tumor-infiltrating lymphocytes in primary liver carcinoma. Study-level background: Stage T1-T3 N0M0 tumors spanned roughly 4 to 10 cm.

Scientists recovered RNA and DNA together from around 20-30 mg of unsorted bulk tissue. Surgical resection was the treatment these patients received for primary liver carcinoma. Donors were untreated and chronically infected with HBV. Turning to this clonotype: Its antigen remains unidentified. The junction departs from germline at one end; a sequencing error may be responsible.

A constant-region primer served to make TCR beta cDNA from about 530 ng total RNA. The TCR beta library was amplified through three nested multiplex PCR rounds in a modified ARM-PCR procedure. Researchers ran the first two PCR rounds for approximately 9 cycles each with TRBV1-TRBV30 forward primers and a C-beta reverse primer. TCRdb re-called the multiplex PCR reads through MiXCR, storing one row per CDR3 protein. Of 100,000 to 150,000 distinct CDR3 sequences detected, 64% appear once; the ten largest clones hold roughly 8%. Germline assignment: CDR1 SQVTM and CDR2 ANQGSEA. The CDR3 spans 16 residues. Study-level points and caveats: Relative to blood, tumors carried a significantly larger fraction of the repertoire in their top 250 clones (p = 0.039).

V gene TRBV29-1 combines with J gene TRBJ2-3, with TRBD2 matching 10 bases. The sequenced material came from liver tumor tissue from sampling region 3. Subset: tumor region T3, left-lateral pole. The sequence was collected from a woman aged 60-75 years with primary liver carcinoma and hepatitis B virus infection. For the CDR3, the DNA is TGCGGCGTTGACGGGACTAGCGTAGAGAGGAGAGATACGCGGTATTTT. Amino acids: CGVDGTSVERRDTRYF.